What follows describes a single TCR beta chain. The data were obtained in a study of blood T cell repertoires in COVID-19. This CDR3 is 15 amino acids long. Between the trimmed V and J ends, which lost 2 bases and 7 bases, there was a span of 15 bases. Germline V gives CDR1 GTSNPN, CDR2 SVGIG (reference sequence). Repertoires were generated with immunoSEQ multiplex PCR, while TCRdb's copy carries only in-frame clones and drops some. This sample has approximately 290,000 clones, with nearly 90% found just once. In terms of age and location, participants ranged from roughly 18 to 95 years and lived in roughly 22 US areas. Participants were placed into cohorts based on the clinical history they reported.

This chain uses TRBV30 with TRBJ1-6, with D tentatively TRBD1 (6 bases). This TCR derives from a young woman with acute COVID-19. Sample: PBMCs or T cells enriched from blood (not recorded which). In nucleotides, the CDR3 is TGTGCCTGGAGTTACGGGCAGGGGAGAAATTCACCCCTCCACTTT. Its protein product is CAWSYGQGRNSPLHF.